The following is a T cell receptor (beta chain) sequence with its context. This clonotype has ten or more counts. This clone's antigen is unknown. One base away there is no much larger clone; base qualities are not given. The data were obtained in a study of read filtering for tumor transcriptome and immune sequencing (dated by TCRdb to the early 2020s). In terms of the full investigation: The cohort was composed of roughly 18 male and 13 to 15 female patients, with a mean age of roughly 70 years and an age range of roughly 45 to 80. Under revised international staging, roughly 8 patients fell into R-ISS I, 15 or so into R-ISS II and 7 into R-ISS III. After DNase treatment, whole-transcriptome libraries were prepared using the TruSeq RNA Access Library Prep Kit. As a main aim, a read-filtering strategy for immune repertoire data was addressed, with the specific question being whether clonotypes supported by a single read should be removed. TCR repertoires obtained by targeted immune repertoire sequencing and by bulk whole-transcriptome sequencing performed on the same bone marrow samples were compared. TCR-region mapped reads per sample ranged from about 4.05 to 11 million with IR-seq versus only about 75 to 1,400 with RNA-seq. General findings and caveats noted by the study authors: Removing single-read clonotypes increased the correlation between IR-seq and RNA-seq shared clonotype proportions. Rather than purified T cells, the sorted CD138-negative fraction was a mixed bone marrow immune population. Compared with RNA-seq, IR-seq captured clonotypes at much greater depth and more reliably, and a smaller IR-seq throughput was enough to identify most of the shared clonotypes. In IR-seq, 80% to 85% of clonotypes but approximately 3.7% of total reads were represented by single-read clonotypes, whereas in RNA-seq, 74.6% of clonotypes and roughly 44% of reads were represented by single-read clonotypes.

Every patient had bone marrow sampled at the time of active disease. Ficoll-Hypaque density gradient centrifugation was used to isolate the bone marrow mononuclear cells. To remove myeloma plasma cells, the cells were labeled with CD138 magnetic microbeads on a MACS separator, and CD138-negative cells were then collected by negative selection. The purity of the isolated cells was checked by flow cytometry with CD138 antibodies on an Attune NxT. TRIzol reagent was used to extract total RNA, and a NanoDrop spectrophotometer was used to quantify the extracted RNA. Paired RNA-seq and IR-seq were performed on each patient's CD138-negative bone marrow sample. The germline V gene provides CDR1 KGHSH and CDR2 LQKENI. V loses 3 bases, J loses 7 bases, and the germline ends lie 9 bases apart. From the cysteine through the phenylalanine, the CDR3 covers 13 amino acids. Only the CDR3 portion is preserved as DNA: 39 bases, with reading frame beginning at the first base.

Starting from 400 ng RNA, TCR libraries were constructed with the Immunoverse kit using molecular barcoded adaptors that cover the alpha/delta and beta/gamma chains. TCR library preparation used the same RNA that went into transcriptome sequencing. An Illumina HiSeq 4000 with 2 x 150 cycles was used to sequence the TCR libraries. Concerning the study's data processing: MiXCR aligned TCR reads to human V, D, J and C references and assembled the aligned reads into CDR3 clonotypes, with quality filtering and error correction included. The tcR package in R was used for analysis of clonotype counts and gene usage diversity. Raw mapping reads were checked after the RNA-seq reads had been mapped by STAR aligner version 2.5.3a onto the human GRCh37 genome. To test how sequencing depth affected the clonotypes detected, IR-seq fastq files were randomly downsampled with Seqtk 1.3. TCRdb passed the public sequencing reads through fastp at Q25 and MiXCR, retaining productive beta sequences. Under each unique CDR3 protein, matching rows form one entry showing the most common genes and DNA. TCRdb, not the original authors, processed these V and J calls. For this sample the table gives tens of thousands of distinct CDR3 sequences, of which around 20% were detected only once. The ten most abundant clones make up about a tenth of the sample.

The chain is assembled from TRBV18 and TRBJ2-2; the D segment cannot be called with confidence. The clonotype originates from a donor at least 40 years old with multiple myeloma. Sequencing used a population of CD138-negative cells sorted from bone marrow. The sample's cell subset or site label is to be understood as: bone marrow mononuclear cells depleted of CD138+ plasma/myeloma cells by negative magnetic selection. The DNA sequence is given as TGTGCCAGCTCACCTCAGTTCGGCGGGGAGCTGTTTTTT. Translation gives CASSPQFGGELFF.